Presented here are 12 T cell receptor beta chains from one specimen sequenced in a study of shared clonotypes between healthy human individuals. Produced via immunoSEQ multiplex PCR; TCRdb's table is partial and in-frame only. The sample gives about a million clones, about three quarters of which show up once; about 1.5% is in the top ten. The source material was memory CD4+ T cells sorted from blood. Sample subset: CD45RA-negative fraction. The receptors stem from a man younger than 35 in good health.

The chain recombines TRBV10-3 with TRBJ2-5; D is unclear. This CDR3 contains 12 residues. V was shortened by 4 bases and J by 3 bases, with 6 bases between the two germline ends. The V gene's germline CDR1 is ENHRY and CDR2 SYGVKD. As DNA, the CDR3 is TGTGCCATCAGTGCCTCAGAAGAGACCCAGTACTTC. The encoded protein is CAISASEETQYF.

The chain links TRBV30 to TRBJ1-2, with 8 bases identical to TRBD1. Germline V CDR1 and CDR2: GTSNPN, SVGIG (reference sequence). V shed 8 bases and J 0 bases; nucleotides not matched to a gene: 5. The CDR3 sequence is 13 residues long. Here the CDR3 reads CAHPGQANYGYTF. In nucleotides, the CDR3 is TGTGCCCATCCGGGACAGGCTAACTATGGCTACACCTTC.

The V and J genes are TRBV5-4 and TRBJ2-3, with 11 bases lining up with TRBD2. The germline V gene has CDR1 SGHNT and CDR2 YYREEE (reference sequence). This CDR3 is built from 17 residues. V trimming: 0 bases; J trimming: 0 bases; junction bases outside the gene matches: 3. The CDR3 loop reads CASSLGLAGLSTDTQYF. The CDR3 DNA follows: TGTGCCAGCAGCTTGGGACTAGCGGGGCTCAGCACAGATACGCAGTATTTT.

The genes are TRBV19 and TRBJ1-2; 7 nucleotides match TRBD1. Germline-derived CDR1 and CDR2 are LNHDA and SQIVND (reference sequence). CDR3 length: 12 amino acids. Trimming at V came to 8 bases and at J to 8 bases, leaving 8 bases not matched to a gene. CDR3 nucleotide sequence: TGTGCCAGTGCCTACAGGGGAGGCGGCTACACCTTC. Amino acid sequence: CASAYRGGGYTF.

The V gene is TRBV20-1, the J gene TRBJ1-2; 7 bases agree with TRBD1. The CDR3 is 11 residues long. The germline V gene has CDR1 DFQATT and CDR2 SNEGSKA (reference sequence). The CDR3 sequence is CRLQGDRGYTF. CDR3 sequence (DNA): TGCAGACTTCAGGGGGATCGTGGCTACACCTTC.

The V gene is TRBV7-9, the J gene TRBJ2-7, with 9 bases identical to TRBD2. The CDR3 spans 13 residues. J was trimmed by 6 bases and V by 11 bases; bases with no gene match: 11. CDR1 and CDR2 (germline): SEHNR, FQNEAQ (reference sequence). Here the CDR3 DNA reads TGTGCCGGTTCGGTAGCGGGAGTCGGCGAGCAGTACTTC. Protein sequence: CAGSVAGVGEQYF.

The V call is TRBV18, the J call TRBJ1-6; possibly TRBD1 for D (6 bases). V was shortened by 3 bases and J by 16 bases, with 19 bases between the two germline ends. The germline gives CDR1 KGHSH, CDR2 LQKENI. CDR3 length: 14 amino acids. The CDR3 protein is CASSPGQPIGVLHF. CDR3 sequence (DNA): TGTGCCAGCTCACCTGGACAGCCCATAGGGGTGCTCCACTTT.

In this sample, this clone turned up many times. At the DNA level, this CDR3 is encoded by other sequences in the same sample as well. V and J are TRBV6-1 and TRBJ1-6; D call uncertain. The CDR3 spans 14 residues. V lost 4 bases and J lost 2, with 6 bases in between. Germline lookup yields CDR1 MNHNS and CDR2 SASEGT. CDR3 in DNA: TGTGCCAGCAGTGCCGGGCCCTATAATTCACCCCTCCACTTT. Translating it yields CASSAGPYNSPLHF.

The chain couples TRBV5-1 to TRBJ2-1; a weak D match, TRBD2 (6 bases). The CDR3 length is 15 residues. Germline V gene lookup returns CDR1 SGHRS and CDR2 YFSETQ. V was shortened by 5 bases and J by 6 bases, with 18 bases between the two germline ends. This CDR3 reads CASRPQGGTRNEQFF. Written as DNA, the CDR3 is TGCGCCAGCAGACCTCAAGGCGGGACCCGCAATGAGCAGTTCTTC.

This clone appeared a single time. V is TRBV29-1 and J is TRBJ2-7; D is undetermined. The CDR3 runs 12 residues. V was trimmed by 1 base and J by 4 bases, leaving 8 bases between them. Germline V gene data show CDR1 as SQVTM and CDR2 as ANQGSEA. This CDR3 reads CSVEGVGYEQYF. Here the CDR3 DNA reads TGCAGCGTTGAAGGCGTAGGGTACGAGCAGTACTTC.

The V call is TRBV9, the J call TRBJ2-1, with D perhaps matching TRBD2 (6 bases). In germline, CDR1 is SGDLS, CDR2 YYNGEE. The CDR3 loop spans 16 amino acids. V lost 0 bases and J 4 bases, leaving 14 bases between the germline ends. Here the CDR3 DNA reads TGTGCCAGCAGCGTAGTAGGAGGGCGGGGTTACAATGAGCAGTTCTTC. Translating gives CASSVVGGRGYNEQFF.

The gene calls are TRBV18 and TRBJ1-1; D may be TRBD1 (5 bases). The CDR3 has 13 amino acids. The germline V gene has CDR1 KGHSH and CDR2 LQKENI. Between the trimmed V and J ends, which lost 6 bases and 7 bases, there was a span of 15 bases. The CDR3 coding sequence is TGTGCCAGCTCTCCCATGGGGCGAAATGAAGCTTTCTTT. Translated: CASSPMGRNEAFF.